A selection of T cell receptor beta chains follows, all from one sample in a study of cytomegalovirus exposure and HLA in healthy donors. Sequenced by immunoSEQ multiplex PCR; TCRdb stores in-frame clones only, minus some. The repertoire includes about 170,000 clones, 73% of them detected once, and 4.5% to 5.5% sits in the top ten. The sequenced material came from PBMCs. These receptors all stem from a woman under 30 in good health and CMV-seropositive. The CDR3 runs from the conserved cysteine through the conserved F or W. D genes are given only for firm matches. Size is stated for part of the rows, as once, few or many counts, or as a class when the clone is expanded.

TRBV9,TRBJ1-1,few,.,TGTGCCAGCAGCGTAGAGGGTAGCGCCAACACTGAAGCTTTCTTT,CASSVEGSANTEAFF
TRBV5-4,TRBJ1-1,.,TRBD1,TGTGCCAGCAGCTTGTTCCAGGGGGGCAGTGAAGCTTTCTTT,CASSLFQGGSEAFF
TRBV9,TRBJ1-2,once,.,TGTGCCAGCAGCGTAGATCCCTTCGGGGGGGTGGGTGAAACTTTTCACAACTATGGCTACACCTTC,CASSVDPFGGVGETFHNYGYTF
TRBV2,TRBJ2-5,.,TRBD1,TGTGCCAGCAGTGAAACCCCACGACCTACAGGGGTAGGGACCCAGTACTTC,CASSETPRPTGVGTQYF
TRBV5-6,TRBJ2-1,.,.,TGTGCCAGCAGCTTAGACAGGTTCTACAATGAGCAGTTCTTC,CASSLDRFYNEQFF
TRBV7-3,TRBJ1-4,.,TRBD1,TGTGCCAGCAGCTCCGGACAGGCGAGGGGGGAAAAACTGTTTTTT,CASSSGQARGEKLFF
TRBV6-1,TRBJ2-7,.,.,TGTGCCAGCAGGATAGGGGAAGGGGGCTCCTACGAGCAGTACTTC,CASRIGEGGSYEQYF
TRBV5-6,TRBJ1-2,.,.,TGTGCCAGCAGCTTTGGCAATAGGGGTGATGTCTACACCTTC,CASSFGNRGDVYTF
TRBV5-1,TRBJ2-3,.,.,TGCGCCAGCAGAAGGGGCCCTAGCACAGATACGCAGTATTTT,CASRRGPSTDTQYF
TRBV27,TRBJ1-1,.,TRBD1,TGTGCCAGCAGTCGGATTGGGACAGCCATGAACACTGAAGCTTTCTTT,CASSRIGTAMNTEAFF
TRBV11-1,TRBJ2-7,.,TRBD1,TGTGCCAGCAGCTTAAACAGGGGGCGCGAGCAGTACTTC,CASSLNRGREQYF
TRBV7-2,TRBJ2-1,.,.,TGTGCCAGCAGCAATCGGTCCTACAATGAGCAGTTCTTC,CASSNRSYNEQFF
TRBV18,TRBJ2-2,.,TRBD1,TGTGCCAGCTGGTCCCGGGACAGTAGGACCGGGGAGCTGTTTTTT,CASWSRDSRTGELFF
TRBV6-1,TRBJ2-7,.,TRBD1,TGTGCCAGCAGCGAACGACAGGGGAGGTACGAGCAGTACTTC,CASSERQGRYEQYF
TRBV11-1,TRBJ2-7,.,.,TGTGCCAGCAGCTTAGGACACAGCTCCTACGAGCAGTACTTC,CASSLGHSSYEQYF
TRBV29-1,TRBJ1-1,.,TRBD1,TGCAGCGTTGTCAAGGACAGGGTTGATTTTATTTATCGAACTGAAGCTTTCTTT,CSVVKDRVDFIYRTEAFF
TRBV7-9,TRBJ1-2,.,.,TGTGCCAGCAGCTCCGGACAGTCCACTAACTATGGCTACACCTTC,CASSSGQSTNYGYTF
TRBV12-5,TRBJ2-1,once,.,TGTGCTAGTGGTTTGGTCCGCGTAGACAGCGTCATCTACAATGAGCAGTTCTTC,CASGLVRVDSVIYNEQFF
TRBV9,TRBJ2-1,.,TRBD1,TGTGCCAGCAGCCCACCACTACAGGGGTCCTCCTACAATGAGCAGTTCTTC,CASSPPLQGSSYNEQFF
TRBV27,TRBJ2-7,.,TRBD1,TGTGCCAGCAGTTTCGCAGGGGGAACCTCCTACGAGCAGTACTTC,CASSFAGGTSYEQYF
TRBV5-1,TRBJ1-1,few,TRBD1,TGCGCCAGCAGCTGGGACAGGGACAGGCGGAACACTGAAGCTTTCTTT,CASSWDRDRRNTEAFF
TRBV6-5,TRBJ1-3,.,.,TGTGCCAGCAGTTACATGGAAGGGGGTGGAAACACCATATATTTT,CASSYMEGGGNTIYF
TRBV4-2,TRBJ2-7,.,.,TGTGCCAGCAGCCAAGCCCAGGGGCAGGAGTCCTACGAGCAGTACTTC,CASSQAQGQESYEQYF
TRBV7-9,TRBJ1-6,.,TRBD1,TGTTCCAGCAGCTCCGTTTCCGGGACAGGGGGATCACCCCTCCACTTT,CSSSSVSGTGGSPLHF
TRBV6-5,TRBJ1-6,.,TRBD1,TGTGCCAGCAGTTCCCCCCTGGGGGACAGAAATTCACCCCTCCACTTT,CASSSPLGDRNSPLHF
TRBV30,TRBJ2-3,.,.,TGTGCCTGGAGTGCGACAGATACGCAGTATTTT,CAWSATDTQYF
TRBV7-6,TRBJ2-7,once,TRBD1,TGTGCCAGCAGCTTATCGGGACAGGGGGCACCCCCAAACGAGCAGTACTTC,CASSLSGQGAPPNEQYF
TRBV4-2,TRBJ2-5,.,TRBD2,TGTGCCAGCAGCTTGGGACTAGCGGGGGGAGAGACCCAGTACTTC,CASSLGLAGGETQYF
TRBV19,TRBJ2-5,few,.,TGTGCCAGTAGTATTTCGTGGACAGAGGGTCAAGAGACCCAGTACTTC,CASSISWTEGQETQYF
TRBV10-3,TRBJ2-5,.,.,TGTGCCGCCGCGGGACAGCAAGAGACCCAGTACTTC,CAAAGQQETQYF
TRBV7-2,TRBJ1-2,.,.,TGTGCCAGCAGCTTAGGGCCACAGGGTGGCTACACCTTC,CASSLGPQGGYTF
TRBV4-2,TRBJ1-1,.,TRBD1,TGTGCCAGCAGCCCCCCCGGGGACAGTGTATCTGAAGCTTTCTTT,CASSPPGDSVSEAFF
TRBV7-9,TRBJ1-1,.,.,TGTGCCAGCAGCTTACTGTCCTCTGGGCTTACTGAAGCTTTCTTT,CASSLLSSGLTEAFF
TRBV7-2,TRBJ2-3,.,TRBD2,TGTGCCAGCACCATTGTGGGACTAGTAACAGATACGCAGTATTTT,CASTIVGLVTDTQYF
TRBV2,TRBJ1-1,.,TRBD1,TGTGCCAGCAGTGACCCAGGGGGGAACACTGAAGCTTTCTTT,CASSDPGGNTEAFF
TRBV5-1,TRBJ2-5,.,.,TGCGCCAGCAGCCCCGACCCAAGGGTGACAGGAGAGACCCAGTACTTC,CASSPDPRVTGETQYF
TRBV18,TRBJ1-5,.,.,TGTGCCAGCTCACCACCACGGGAAAGCAATCAGCCCCAGCATTTT,CASSPPRESNQPQHF
TRBV7-2,TRBJ2-1,.,.,TGTGCCAGCAGCTTAGAAGGGACAAATGAGCAGTTCTTC,CASSLEGTNEQFF
TRBV18,TRBJ1-2,few,.,TGTGCCAGCTCACCATACGACAGATATGACTATGGCTACACCTTC,CASSPYDRYDYGYTF
TRBV27,TRBJ2-1,once,TRBD1,TGTGCCAGCAGTTTATCCCCGACAGGGCTCAATGAGCAGTTCTTC,CASSLSPTGLNEQFF
TRBV27,TRBJ2-2,.,.,TGTGCCAGCAGATTACGGGGGGCGGATCCCGGGGAGCTGTTTTTT,CASRLRGADPGELFF
TRBV27,TRBJ2-3,.,.,TGTGCCAGCGGCCGCGGCGGAGGACCTAGCACAGATACGCAGTATTTT,CASGRGGGPSTDTQYF
TRBV7-2,TRBJ1-4,.,TRBD1,TGTGCCAGCAGCGCGAGGGGGCCTACAACTAATGAAAAACTGTTTTTT,CASSARGPTTNEKLFF
TRBV4-3,TRBJ2-1,.,TRBD2,TGCGCCAGCAGCCAAGGGAGCGGGGGTAACTCCTACAATGAGCAGTTCTTC,CASSQGSGGNSYNEQFF
TRBV7-9,TRBJ2-7,.,.,TGTGCCAGCAGCCAAGAGGCTGGAAACAGGCCGTACGAGCAGTACTTC,CASSQEAGNRPYEQYF
TRBV28,TRBJ2-1,.,.,TGTGCCAGCATCTCCCAAGCTTCCTACAATGAGCAGTTCTTC,CASISQASYNEQFF